This T cell receptor (beta chain) was recorded in a study of blood T cell repertoires in COVID-19. Whole-study context: The United States, Italy and Spain were the sources of the acute and convalescent COVID-19 samples. PBMCs, B-cell-depleted T cells, or T cells were the source of the cDNA or gDNA that made up the material.

Authors' processing steps: Amplified reference gene primers provided the basis for estimating nucleated cell counts. Assay: immunoSEQ multiplex PCR; the TCRdb copy retains only in-frame clones and omits some. V, J and clone size are taken as reported in that table, and D and trimming were inferred from the DNA itself. This table has tens of thousands of clones, approximately 87% appearing once. The CDR3 length is 12 residues. Germline CDR1 is SQVTM and CDR2 is ANQGSEA. The V end was cut by 0 bases, the J end by 9 bases, with 9 bases between. The chain uses TRBV29-1 and TRBJ2-1; no firm D call. The receptor's source is a human donor with active COVID-19. The donor label of this sample is uncertain. Material: peripheral blood. The CDR3 is CSVEDLPGEQFF. As DNA, the CDR3 is TGCAGCGTTGAAGATCTTCCGGGTGAGCAGTTCTTC.